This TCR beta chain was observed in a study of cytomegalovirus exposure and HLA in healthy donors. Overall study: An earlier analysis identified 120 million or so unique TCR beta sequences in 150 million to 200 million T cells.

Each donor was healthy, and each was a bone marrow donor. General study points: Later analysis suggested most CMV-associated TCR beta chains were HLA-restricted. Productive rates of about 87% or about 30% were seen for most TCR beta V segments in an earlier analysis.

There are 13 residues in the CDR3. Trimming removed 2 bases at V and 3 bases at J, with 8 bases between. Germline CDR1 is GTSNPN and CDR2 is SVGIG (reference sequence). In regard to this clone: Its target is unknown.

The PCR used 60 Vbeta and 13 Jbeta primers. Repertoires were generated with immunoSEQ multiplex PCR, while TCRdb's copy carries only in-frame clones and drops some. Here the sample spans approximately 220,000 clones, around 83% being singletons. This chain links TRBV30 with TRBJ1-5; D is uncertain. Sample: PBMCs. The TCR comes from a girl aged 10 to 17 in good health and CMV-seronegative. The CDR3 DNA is TGTGCCTGGAGTAGGGAGGACAATCAGCCCCAGCATTTT. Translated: CAWSREDNQPQHF.